This T cell receptor (beta chain) was recorded in a study of CD8 T cells in ankylosing spondylitis. Study results and caveats: Ankylosing spondylitis blood seemed to carry a telltale TCR beta motif made of about 8 highly homologous variants.

This clonotype was counted at least ten times. Its target is not known. Using its own MiXCR run on the 5' RACE reads, TCRdb lists one record per CDR3 protein. The top ten hold roughly a fifth of the sample, which has over 200,000 distinct CDR3 sequences, about 11% seen once. The material sequenced was blood, either unsorted or a sorted T cell fraction (not recorded which). The receptor's source is a male donor with ankylosing spondylitis or in good health (not recorded which).

The CDR3: CASSAGTGGVEQYF. Here the CDR3 DNA reads TGCGCCAGCAGCGCGGGGACAGGGGGCGTCGAGCAGTACTTC. This chain joins TRBV5-1 and TRBJ2-7; 12 nucleotides align to TRBD1. This CDR3 spans 14 amino acids. CDR1 and CDR2 (germline): SGHRS, YFSETQ. Trimming at V came to 4 bases and at J to 6 bases, leaving 5 bases not matched to a gene.